This T cell receptor (beta chain) was found in a study of shared clonotypes between healthy human individuals. On this clone itself: Its antigen is unknown.

This CDR3 has 16 residues. Overall study results and limits: Exclusively blood specimens were collected; tissue repertoires likely differ.

Each cell subset's genomic DNA was divided evenly among several immunoSEQ plates. Assay: immunoSEQ multiplex PCR; the TCRdb copy retains only in-frame clones and omits some. The table has under 2.5 million clones, under 95% seen once. The sample comprised naive CD4+ T cells from PBMCs. This sample's subset: CD45RA+ positively selected. This chain joins TRBV21-1 and TRBJ2-7; TRBD1 reflects the table's D call only, with no check against the DNA. TRBV21-1 is designated a pseudogene. The origin of this receptor is a man younger than 35 in good health. Some clones in this sample may be carry-over from other donors' samples. The chain's CDR3 is CASSTRTEGENYEQYF. Here the CDR3 DNA reads TGTGCCAGCAGCACCCGGACCGAGGGGGAGAACTACGAGCAGTACTTC.